This T cell receptor beta chain was observed in a study of TIL therapy for anti-PD-1-resistant metastatic lung cancer. Study background: Patients then received nivolumab; progressors got lymphodepletion, TIL and IL-2. Most patients had lung adenocarcinoma; a few tumors were EGFR-mutant, two ALK-rearranged; half smoked currently or formerly.

This was the immunoSEQ v3 assay. Libraries were prepared by immunoSEQ multiplex PCR; TCRdb keeps only in-frame clonotypes and omits some of them. The sample lists 20,000 to 25,000 clones, 78% seen once, with 6% to 8.5% in the top ten. Study-wide points: Treatment-naive, never-smoker and oncogene-addicted patients were overrepresented in this highly selected cohort.

The time point was: pre-treatment sample, taken before nivolumab and TIL therapy. CDR1 and CDR2 (germline): SGDLS, YYNGEE. This CDR3 contains 14 residues. Trimming pared 2 bases from V and 2 bases from J, leaving 10 bases between. On this clone: Its antigen is unknown.

The receptor's source is a person aged 25-80 years with non-small cell lung cancer. The chain employs TRBV9 and TRBJ1-2, with TRBD1 as a possible D gene (6 bases). This specimen consisted of blood, obtained at baseline. CDR3 sequence (DNA): TGTGCCAGCAGCGTTGAGGGACAAAACTATGGCTACACCTTC. It specifies CASSVEGQNYGYTF.